This record looks at one T cell receptor beta chain sequence and its context. Its matching antigen is unknown. These data belong to a study of T cells in localized non-small cell lung cancer. Study-wide points: Density of T cells in blood, when higher, went with longer overall survival. A median roughly 57 of the top 100 tumor clones appeared in adjacent lung. Tumor samples were not multi-region, leaving intratumor heterogeneity unexcluded. Uninvolved neighboring lung showed the greatest T cell clonality, exceeding tumor.

Sequencing used immunoSEQ multiplex PCR; TCRdb keeps in-frame clones, though not all of them. The data show about 53,000 clones, with roughly 83% seen just once and 15% to 20% held by the top ten. The source was peripheral blood mononuclear cells, collected before any cancer treatment. The clonotype comes from a man between 40 and 70 years old with stage III lung adenocarcinoma.

CDR3: CASSVATGSGYGYTF. As DNA, the CDR3 is TGTGCCAGCAGCGTAGCTACAGGTAGTGGCTATGGCTACACCTTC. J is TRBJ1-2 and V is TRBV9, with D maybe TRBD1 (5 bases). Trimming took 0 bases from V and 4 from J, leaving 13 bases between them. This CDR3 has 15 residues. From germline, CDR1 is SGDLS and CDR2 YYNGEE. Variable domain in full (rest from reference TRBV9 and TRBJ1-2): DSGVTQTPKHLITATGQRVTLRCSPRSGDLSVYWYQQSLDQGLQFLIQYYNGEERAKGNILERFSAQQFPDLHSELNLSSLELGDSALYFCASSVATGSGYGYTFGSGTRLTVV.